Below are 29 T cell receptor beta chains sequenced from a single sample in a study of blood T cell repertoires in COVID-19. Only in-frame clones appear in the TCRdb table, and some are missing; sequencing was by immunoSEQ multiplex PCR. The data contain almost 200,000 clones, about 89% of them singletons. The specimen was PBMCs or T cells enriched from blood (not recorded which). The receptors were gathered from a woman in her late teens or twenties who had recovered from COVID-19.

This chain joins TRBV4-1 and TRBJ1-1; 7 bases are a match to TRBD1. CDR1 is MGHRA, CDR2 YSYEKL, per germline. CDR3 length: 15 amino acids. V was pared by 3 bases and J by 1 base, with 5 bases of the junction left unmatched. The DNA for the CDR3 is TGCGCCAGCAGCCAGAGGGGACAGACGAACACTGAAGCTTTCTTT. Its protein is CASSQRGQTNTEAFF.

CDR3 sequence reads: CAISAGINEKLFF. CDR3 coding DNA: TGTGCCATCAGCGCGGGGATTAATGAAAAACTGTTTTTT. The chain links TRBV10-3 to TRBJ1-4, with D hard to call. The CDR3 runs to 13 residues. The V and J ends lost 6 bases and 4 bases respectively, with 9 bases between them. Germline V lookup: CDR1 ENHRY, CDR2 SYGVKD.

This chain links TRBV7-9 with TRBJ1-1, with TRBD1 identical over 10 bases. There are 15 residues in the CDR3. Germline V CDR1 and CDR2: SEHNR, FQNEAQ (reference sequence). Trimming cost V 6 bases and J 6 bases; bases outside gene matches: 10. Written as DNA, the CDR3 is TGTGCCAGCAGTTTCTCCGGGACAGGGGCCGCTGAAGCTTTCTTT. As protein: CASSFSGTGAAEAFF.

As for this clone: Distinct nucleotide sequences in the sample also encode this CDR3. The V call is TRBV9, the J call TRBJ1-5; maybe TRBD1 (6 bases). The germline V gene has CDR1 SGDLS and CDR2 YYNGEE. V dropped 0 bases and J dropped 6 bases, with 7 bases sitting between them. The CDR3 runs to 13 residues. In nucleotides, the CDR3 is TGTGCCAGCAGCGTAGGAGGGGGTCAGCCCCAGCATTTT. Protein product: CASSVGGGQPQHF. Full variable domain (rest looked up from reference TRBV9 and TRBJ1-5): DSGVTQTPKHLITATGQRVTLRCSPRSGDLSVYWYQQSLDQGLQFLIQYYNGEERAKGNILERFSAQQFPDLHSELNLSSLELGDSALYFCASSVGGGQPQHFGDGTRLSIL.

This chain connects TRBV29-1 to TRBJ2-3; D perhaps matches TRBD1 (6 bases). Germline-derived CDR1 and CDR2 are SQVTM and ANQGSEA. V shed 8 bases and J shed 2 bases, with 14 bases lying between them. The CDR3 is 13 residues long. The DNA of the CDR3 is TGCAGCACCTCAACAGGGCACACAGATACGCAGTATTTT. It translates to CSTSTGHTDTQYF.

V gene TRBV29-1 combines with J gene TRBJ1-2, with D uncertain. The V end lost 5 bases, the J end lost 5 bases, and 15 bases lay between the germline ends. The germline V gene encodes CDR1 SQVTM and CDR2 ANQGSEA. CDR3 length equals 13 residues. CDR3 amino acids: CSVWSFEDYGYTF. CDR3 sequence (DNA): TGCAGCGTTTGGAGCTTTGAGGATTATGGCTACACCTTC.

The chain recombines TRBV7-9 with TRBJ1-4; TRBD1 aligns across 7 bases. V lost 1 base, J lost 8 bases, and 7 bases stayed unmatched. Germline-derived CDR1 and CDR2 are SEHNR and FQNEAQ (reference sequence). This CDR3 contains 15 residues. Here the CDR3 reads CASSLVQGVREKLFF. In DNA form, the CDR3 reads TGTGCCAGCAGCTTAGTGCAGGGGGTTCGCGAAAAACTGTTTTTT. Combining the CDR3 with reference TRBV7-9 and TRBJ1-4 gives the whole variable domain DTGVSQNPRHKITKRGQNVTFRCDPISEHNRLYWYRQTLGQGPEFLTYFQNEAQLEKSRLLSDRFSAERPKGSFSTLEIQRTEQGDSAMYLCASSLVQGVREKLFFGSGTQLSVL.

This chain connects TRBV19 to TRBJ1-5, with TRBD1 matching 7 bases. The junction had 4 bases not matched to a gene; V was cut back by 8 bases and J by 3 bases. Germline loops: CDR1 LNHDA, CDR2 SQIVND (reference sequence). The CDR3 sequence is 13 residues long. Here the CDR3 reads CASSGGLNQPQHF. Here the CDR3 DNA reads TGTGCCAGTTCAGGGGGGCTCAATCAGCCCCAGCATTTT.

This chain links TRBV11-2 with TRBJ2-7; 10 positions agree with TRBD1. The CDR3 has 16 amino acids. The trim removed 5 bases at V and 5 bases at J, leaving 12 bases unmatched. Germline V gene data show CDR1 as SGHAT and CDR2 as FQNNGV. The CDR3 is CASSIVRQGARDEQYF. The CDR3 bases are TGTGCCAGCAGCATCGTACGACAGGGGGCTAGGGACGAGCAGTACTTC.

This chain joins TRBV5-1 and TRBJ1-6; 7 bases agree with TRBD1. The CDR3 has 16 residues. V lost 9 bases and J lost 7; bases outside the gene matches: 16. Germline V gene lookup returns CDR1 SGHRS and CDR2 YFSETQ. As DNA, the CDR3 is TGCGCCACGAAGAGAATCGCCGGGACAGAGAATTCACCCCTCCACTTT. Amino acid sequence: CATKRIAGTENSPLHF. The variable domain in full, with the rest retrieved from reference TRBV5-1 and TRBJ1-6, is KAGVTQTPRYLIKTRGQQVTLSCSPISGHRSVSWYQQTPGQGLQFLFEYFSETQRNKGNFPGRFSGRQFSNSRSEMNVSTLELGDSALYLCATKRIAGTENSPLHFGNGTRLTVT.

This sequence joins TRBV18 and TRBJ2-5, with D possibly matching TRBD1 (6 bases). Germline CDR1 and CDR2: KGHSH and LQKENI. The CDR3 has 16 residues. Trimming shortened V by 2 bases and J by 2 bases, and 15 bases separated the two germline ends. CDR3 coding DNA: TGTGCCAGCTCACCAGTCACCGGGACACTTCAAGAGACCCAGTACTTC. Protein product: CASSPVTGTLQETQYF.

The rearrangement links TRBV5-4 to TRBJ2-3, with 16 bases aligning to TRBD2. The CDR3 has 16 residues. The V gene end was trimmed by 3 bases and the J gene end by 6 bases; junction bases not matched to a gene: 4. CDR1 and CDR2 from the germline V gene are SGHNT and YYREEE (reference sequence). DNA of the CDR3: TGTGCCAGCAGCTCGGGACTAGCGGGGGGGCCGGATACGCAGTATTTT. Translated, it gives CASSSGLAGGPDTQYF. Based on the CDR3 plus reference TRBV5-4 and TRBJ2-3, the full variable domain is ETGVTQSPTHLIKTRGQQVTLRCSSQSGHNTVSWYQQALGQGPQFIFQYYREEENGRGNFPPRFSGLQFPNYSSELNVNALELDDSALYLCASSSGLAGGPDTQYFGPGTRLTVL.

The gene calls are TRBV4-1 and TRBJ2-1, with 9 bases matching TRBD2. The germline CDR1 and CDR2 sequences are MGHRA and YSYEKL. CDR3 length: 15 amino acids. Losses at the gene ends were 5 bases for V and 6 bases for J; bases not matched to a gene: 8. CDR3: CASSESGLALNEQFF. Written as DNA, the CDR3 is TGCGCCAGCAGCGAATCGGGACTAGCCCTCAATGAGCAGTTCTTC.

CDR3 coding DNA: TGTGCCAGAAAACTGAGCGGGGGGGCGAATACGCAGTATTTT. This sequence encodes CARKLSGGANTQYF. V gene TRBV2 combines with J gene TRBJ2-3; 10 bases line up with TRBD2. J gave up 7 bases and V 9 bases, and 10 bases lay outside the gene matches. Germline assignment: CDR1 SNHLY and CDR2 FYNNEI. This CDR3 has 14 amino acids. The full variable domain, in which reference TRBV2 and TRBJ2-3 provide the parts outside the CDR3, is EPEVTQTPSHQVTQMGQEVILRCVPISNHLYFYWYRQILGQKVEFLVSFYNNEISEKSEIFDDQFSVERPDGSNFTLKIRSTKLEDSAMYFCARKLSGGANTQYFGPGTRLTVL.

This chain joins TRBV28 and TRBJ1-5, with D maybe TRBD1 (5 bases). Germline CDR1 MDHEN, CDR2 SYDVKM. V was clipped by 6 bases and J by 5 bases, with 11 bases between them. The CDR3 runs 13 residues. CDR3 sequence: CASRRTLDQPQHF. The CDR3 nucleotides are TGTGCCAGCAGGCGGACACTCGATCAGCCCCAGCATTTT.

The chain joins TRBV5-1 to TRBJ2-7; 11 bases match TRBD1. The V gene's germline CDR1 is SGHRS and CDR2 YFSETQ. V lost 9 bases, J lost 0 bases, and 8 bases stayed unmatched. This CDR3 is 15 amino acids long. CDR3 in amino acids: CANPDRGPSSYEQYF. CDR3 nucleotides: TGCGCCAATCCGGACAGGGGGCCTTCCTCCTACGAGCAGTACTTC. Looking up the rest from reference TRBV5-1 and TRBJ2-7 gives the full variable domain: KAGVTQTPRYLIKTRGQQVTLSCSPISGHRSVSWYQQTPGQGLQFLFEYFSETQRNKGNFPGRFSGRQFSNSRSEMNVSTLELGDSALYLCANPDRGPSSYEQYFGPGTRLTVT.

The chain links TRBV6-4 to TRBJ1-5, with 10 bases that match TRBD1. CDR3 size: 15 residues. Trimming cost V 9 bases and J 2 bases; bases outside gene matches: 7. The germline gives CDR1 MRHNA, CDR2 SNTAGT. For the CDR3, the DNA is TGTGCCAGAGGACAGGGGGGGTCGGGCAATCAGCCCCAGCATTTT. Its protein product is CARGQGGSGNQPQHF.

The J gene is TRBJ2-1, the V gene TRBV11-2; 12 bases map to TRBD2. Germline V lookup: CDR1 SGHAT, CDR2 FQNNGV. Trimming removed 5 bases from V and 7 bases from J; junction bases left unmatched: 9. The CDR3 is 16 amino acids. The chain's CDR3 is CASSPLLAGGGNEQFF. The DNA for the CDR3 is TGTGCCAGCAGCCCCCTACTAGCGGGGGGTGGAAATGAGCAGTTCTTC.

This clone was found many times. DNA of the CDR3: TGTGCCAGCAGCTTAAGGAGGACTAATGAAAAACTGTTTTTT. This translates into CASSLRRTNEKLFF. This chain joins TRBV7-2 and TRBJ1-4; D gene unclear. The ends were cut back, 2 bases at V and 2 bases at J, with 6 bases in the middle. Per the germline V gene, CDR1 is SGHTA and CDR2 is FQGNSA. CDR3 length: 14 residues.

V usage is TRBV9 and J usage is TRBJ2-3; the D gene is possibly TRBD2 (6 bases). Per germline, CDR1 SGDLS and CDR2 YYNGEE. With 0 bases removed from V and 1 base from J, the gap between germline ends came to 12 bases. The CDR3 sequence is 16 residues long. The DNA for the CDR3 is TGTGCCAGCAGCGTAGCGGGGGAGATCCGCACAGATACGCAGTATTTT. Residues: CASSVAGEIRTDTQYF.

This clone appeared once. This sequence joins TRBV5-1 and TRBJ2-2; 7 bases map to TRBD1. The CDR3 is 15 residues long. Germline CDR1 SGHRS, CDR2 YFSETQ. The J segment lost 0 bases and the V segment lost 3 bases, leaving 2 bases of the junction unmatched. CDR3 sequence (DNA): TGCGCCAGCAGCTCGGGACAGCCGAACACCGGGGAGCTGTTTTTT. Translating gives CASSSGQPNTGELFF.

The CDR3 loop is CASSDWTTNSPLHF. In nucleotides, the CDR3 is TGCGCCAGCAGTGATTGGACAACCAATTCACCCCTCCACTTT. V usage is TRBV10-2 and J usage is TRBJ1-6, with a tentative D call TRBD1 (5 bases). Trimming cost V 3 bases and J 7 bases, with 10 bases left between them. In germline, CDR1 is WSHSY, CDR2 SAAADI. This CDR3 region has 14 residues.

V gene TRBV7-6 combines with J gene TRBJ2-1, with a possible D match to TRBD2 (7 bases). This CDR3 spans 16 amino acids. Per germline, CDR1 SGHVS and CDR2 FNYEAQ. The germline V and J ends were trimmed by 3 bases and 4 bases, with 16 bases remaining between them. CDR3 residues: CASSLRRGGPYNEQFF. Here the CDR3 DNA reads TGTGCCAGCAGCTTGAGGAGGGGGGGACCTTACAATGAGCAGTTCTTC.

The chain combines TRBV19 with TRBJ1-4; unclear D gene. The CDR3 sequence is 16 residues long. V gave up 8 bases and J gave up 4 bases, with 20 bases separating them. The germline V gene has CDR1 LNHDA and CDR2 SQIVND (reference sequence). The CDR3 protein is CASGLRELGVNEKLFF. The CDR3 nucleotides read TGTGCCAGTGGGCTAAGGGAGCTTGGGGTTAATGAAAAACTGTTTTTT.

The chain joins TRBV5-1 to TRBJ2-6, with 8 bases lining up with TRBD1. V was pared by 0 bases and J by 0 bases, with 5 bases of the junction left unmatched. CDR3 length: 18 residues. Germline CDR1 is SGHRS and CDR2 is YFSETQ. Here the CDR3 reads CASSLAGGRRSGANVLTF. In nucleotides, the CDR3 is TGCGCCAGCAGCTTGGCAGGGGGCCGGCGCTCTGGGGCCAACGTCCTGACTTTC.

The chain joins TRBV2 to TRBJ2-2; D might be TRBD1 (6 bases). The CDR3 is made up of 14 amino acids. Deletions cut 6 bases from V and 4 bases from J, with 12 bases between. The germline V gene has CDR1 SNHLY and CDR2 FYNNEI. This chain's CDR3 is CASRTGQTTGELFF. Here the CDR3 DNA reads TGTGCCAGCAGGACTGGACAGACCACCGGGGAGCTGTTTTTT.

V gene TRBV19 combines with J gene TRBJ1-3; D is undetermined. The germline CDR1 and CDR2 sequences are LNHDA and SQIVND (reference sequence). Trimming left V 6 bases short and J 0 bases short, with 9 bases between. This CDR3 is built from 14 residues. The DNA of the CDR3 is TGTGCCAGTAGCATCGGGAACTCTGGAAACACCATATATTTT. Protein product: CASSIGNSGNTIYF.

The chain couples TRBV5-6 to TRBJ1-1, with D uncertain. The germline V gene has CDR1 SGHDT and CDR2 YYEEEE. This CDR3 has 12 residues. Trimming took off 3 bases at V and 8 bases at J, with 11 bases between the two ends. The CDR3 DNA sequence: TGTGCCAGCAGCTCCACGGGTTACGAAGCTTTCTTT. It specifies CASSSTGYEAFF.

The genes are TRBV2 and TRBJ2-1, with TRBD2 matching over 10 bases. V was clipped by 7 bases and J by 5 bases; unmatched bases: 8. Germline CDR1 is SNHLY and CDR2 is FYNNEI. The CDR3 consists of 15 residues. The CDR3 protein is CASIIGSGGNNEQFF. In DNA, the CDR3 is TGTGCCAGCATCATCGGTAGCGGGGGGAACAATGAGCAGTTCTTC.